This T cell receptor beta chain was observed in a study of CD8 T cells in ankylosing spondylitis. Findings of the study overall: Several highly homologous variants made up a TCR beta motif, and this motif appeared characteristic of ankylosing spondylitis blood.

TCRdb reanalysed the 5' RACE reads using MiXCR and keeps one entry per CDR3 protein. Here the sample spans some 140,000 distinct CDR3 sequences, about 15% being singletons. A remark on this clonotype: Its antigen is unidentified.

Germline CDR1 reads MGHRA; CDR2 reads YSYEKL. Trimming cost V 6 bases and J 0 bases, with 13 bases left between them. CDR3 length: 15 residues. The receptor was isolated from a male donor with ankylosing spondylitis. The genes are TRBV4-1 and TRBJ2-3; D remains unclear. Sequencing used blood, either unsorted or a sorted T cell fraction (not recorded which). The CDR3 nucleotides read TGCGCCAGCAGGGAGCGTCTCGCTAGCACAGATACGCAGTATTTT. It is translated as CASRERLASTDTQYF.